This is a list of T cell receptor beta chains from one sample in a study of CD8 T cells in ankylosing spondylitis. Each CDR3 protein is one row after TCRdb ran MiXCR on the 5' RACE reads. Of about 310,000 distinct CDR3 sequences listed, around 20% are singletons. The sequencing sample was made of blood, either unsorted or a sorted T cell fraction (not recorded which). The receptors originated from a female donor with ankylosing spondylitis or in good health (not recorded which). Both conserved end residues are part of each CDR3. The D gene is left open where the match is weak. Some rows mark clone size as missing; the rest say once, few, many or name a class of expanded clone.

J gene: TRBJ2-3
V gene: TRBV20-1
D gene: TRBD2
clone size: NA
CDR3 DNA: TGCAGTGCTCCTGCCCGACTAGCGGGGCTCAGCACAGATACGCAGTATTTT
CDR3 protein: CSAPARLAGLSTDTQYF

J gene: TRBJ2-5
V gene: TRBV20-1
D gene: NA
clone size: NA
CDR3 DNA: TGCAGTGCTAACCACCGGGGACTTGGGGAGACCCAGTACTTC
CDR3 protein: CSANHRGLGETQYF

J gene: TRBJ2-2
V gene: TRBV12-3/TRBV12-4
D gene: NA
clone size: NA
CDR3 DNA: TGTGCCAGCAGTAAAGGGGCGCTTACCGGGGAGCTGTTTTTT
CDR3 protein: CASSKGALTGELFF

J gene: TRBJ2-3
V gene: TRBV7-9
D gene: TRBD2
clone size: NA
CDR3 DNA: TGTGCCAGCAGCTTTAACCCGACTAGCGGGATTGATACGCAGTATTTT
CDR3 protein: CASSFNPTSGIDTQYF

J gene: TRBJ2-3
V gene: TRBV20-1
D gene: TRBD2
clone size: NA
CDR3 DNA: TGCAGTGCTAGATCCCTCGGACTAGCGGGAGGTCATCACACAGATACGCAGTATTTT
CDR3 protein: CSARSLGLAGGHHTDTQYF

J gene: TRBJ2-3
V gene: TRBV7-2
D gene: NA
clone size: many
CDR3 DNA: TGTGCCAGCAGCCCAGGCCGCGGCACAGATACGCAGTATTTT
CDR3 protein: CASSPGRGTDTQYF

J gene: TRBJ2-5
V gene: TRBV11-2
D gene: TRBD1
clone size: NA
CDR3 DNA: TGTGCCAGCAGCACCTACAGGGGACGGGAGACCCAGTACTTC
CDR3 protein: CASSTYRGRETQYF

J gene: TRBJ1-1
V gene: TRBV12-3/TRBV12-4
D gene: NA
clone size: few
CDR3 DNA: TGTGCCAGCAGTCCCCGCACCGCGAACACTGAAGCTTTCTTT
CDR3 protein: CASSPRTANTEAFF

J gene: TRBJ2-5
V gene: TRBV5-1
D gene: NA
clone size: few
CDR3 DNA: TGCGCCAGCAGCTTGGAGGTCCAGACCCAGTACTTC
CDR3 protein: CASSLEVQTQYF

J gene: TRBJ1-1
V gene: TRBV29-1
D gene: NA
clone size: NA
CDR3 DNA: TGCAGCGCTACGACAGTGAATAAGGAAGCTTTCTTT
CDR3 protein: CSATTVNKEAFF

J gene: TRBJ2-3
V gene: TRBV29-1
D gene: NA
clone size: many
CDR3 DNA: TGCAGCGTGGGGGCCTTGGGCAACACAGATACGCAGTATTTT
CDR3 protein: CSVGALGNTDTQYF

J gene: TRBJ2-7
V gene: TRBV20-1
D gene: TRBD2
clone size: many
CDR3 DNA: TGCAGTCCCAGCGGGAACCCCTACGAGCAGTACTTC
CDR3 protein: CSPSGNPYEQYF

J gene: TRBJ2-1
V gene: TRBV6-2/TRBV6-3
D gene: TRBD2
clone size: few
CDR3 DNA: TGTGCCAGCAGTTTAAGCGGGAGCGGAGGCAATGAGCAGTTCTTC
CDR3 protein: CASSLSGSGGNEQFF

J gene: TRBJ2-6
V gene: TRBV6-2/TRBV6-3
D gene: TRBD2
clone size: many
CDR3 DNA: TGTGCCAGCAGTCCCCGGAGGCAAGGACTAGCGGGAGGTACCGGGGCCAACGTCCTGACTTTC
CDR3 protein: CASSPRRQGLAGGTGANVLTF

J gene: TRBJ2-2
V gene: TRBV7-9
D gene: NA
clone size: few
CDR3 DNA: TGTGCCAGCAGCTTAGGGGCGTACACCGGGGAGCTGTTTTTT
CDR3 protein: CASSLGAYTGELFF

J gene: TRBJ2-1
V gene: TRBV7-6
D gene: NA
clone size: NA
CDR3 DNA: TGTGCCAGCAGCTTACCCCCCACTGCCACGGGTGAGCAGTTCTTC
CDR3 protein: CASSLPPTATGEQFF

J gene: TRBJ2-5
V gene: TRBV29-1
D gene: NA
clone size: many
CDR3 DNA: TGCAGTGCGGTACAGGGACTTAACGGGGCCCAGTACTTC
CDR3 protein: CSAVQGLNGAQYF

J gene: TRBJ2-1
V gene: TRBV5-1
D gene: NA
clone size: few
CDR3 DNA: TGCGCCAGCAGCTGGGGCCGTAAGGCCGACAATGAGCAGTTCTTC
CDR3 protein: CASSWGRKADNEQFF

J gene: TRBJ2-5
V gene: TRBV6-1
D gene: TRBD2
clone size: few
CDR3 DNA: TGTGCCAGCAGTCCCCACGCGGGGGCTAGCGGGTTGACAGAGACCCAGTACTTC
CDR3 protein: CASSPHAGASGLTETQYF

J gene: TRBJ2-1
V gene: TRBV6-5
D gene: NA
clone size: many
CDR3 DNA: TGTGCCAGCAGTTACTCGAGAGGGGAGCAGTTCTTC
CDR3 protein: CASSYSRGEQFF

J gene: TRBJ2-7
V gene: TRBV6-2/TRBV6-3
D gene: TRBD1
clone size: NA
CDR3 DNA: TGTGCCAGCAGTTACCGGAGACAGGGAAATTCTCGGGTGGAGCAGTACTTC
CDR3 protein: CASSYRRQGNSRVEQYF

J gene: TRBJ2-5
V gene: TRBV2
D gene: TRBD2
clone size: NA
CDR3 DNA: TGTGCCAGCAGGGCATGGACTAGCGGGTCCTCAAAGACCCAGTACTTC
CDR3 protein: CASRAWTSGSSKTQYF

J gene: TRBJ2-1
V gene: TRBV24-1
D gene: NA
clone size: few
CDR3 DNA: TGTGCCACCAGTGATTTAGGAGGAGAGCAGTTCTTC
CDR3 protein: CATSDLGGEQFF

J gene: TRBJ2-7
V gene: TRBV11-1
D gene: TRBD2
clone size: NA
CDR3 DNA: TGTGCCAGCAGCTTAGCCCCCGGGAGACTAGCGGGAGGCCGAGGGACGTACGAGCAGTACTTC
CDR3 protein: CASSLAPGRLAGGRGTYEQYF

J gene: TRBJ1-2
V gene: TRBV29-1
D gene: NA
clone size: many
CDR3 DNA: TGCAGCGTTCTCCGGGACCCCGGGGACGGCTACACCTTC
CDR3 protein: CSVLRDPGDGYTF

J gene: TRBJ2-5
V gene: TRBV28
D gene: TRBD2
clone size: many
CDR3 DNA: TGTGCCAGCAGTCCCCGGGGACTAGCGGGAGGGAAAGAGACCCAGTACTTC
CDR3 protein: CASSPRGLAGGKETQYF

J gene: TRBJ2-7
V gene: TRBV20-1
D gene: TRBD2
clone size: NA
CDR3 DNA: TGCAGTGCTAGTTTGGCTAGCGGGTTCTACGAGCAGTACTTC
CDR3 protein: CSASLASGFYEQYF

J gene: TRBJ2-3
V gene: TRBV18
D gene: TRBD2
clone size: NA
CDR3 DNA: TGTGCCAGCTCACAGACTAGCCGATCAAGCACAGATACGCAGTATTTT
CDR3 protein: CASSQTSRSSTDTQYF

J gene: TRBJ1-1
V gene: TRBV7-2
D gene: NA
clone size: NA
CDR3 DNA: TGTGCCAGCAGCGGCAGGGAGGACACTGAAGCTTTCTTT
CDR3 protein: CASSGREDTEAFF

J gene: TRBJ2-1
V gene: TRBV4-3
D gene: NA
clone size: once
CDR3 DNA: TGCGCCAGCAGCCAAGAAAGCAGTGTTGGGAATGAGCAGTTCTTC
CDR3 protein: CASSQESSVGNEQFF

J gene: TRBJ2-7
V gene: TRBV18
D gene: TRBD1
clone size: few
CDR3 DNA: TGTGCCAGCTACAAGACAGGGATCCCCTACGAGCAGTACTTC
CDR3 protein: CASYKTGIPYEQYF

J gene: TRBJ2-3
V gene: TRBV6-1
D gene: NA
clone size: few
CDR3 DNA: TGTGCCAGCAGACCGGGTACTTTCGGTACGCAGTATTTT
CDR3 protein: CASRPGTFGTQYF

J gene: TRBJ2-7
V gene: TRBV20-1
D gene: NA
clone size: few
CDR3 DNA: TGCAGTGCTAGTTCACCAGGGGGCGGGAGGAACGAGCAGTACTTC
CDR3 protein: CSASSPGGGRNEQYF

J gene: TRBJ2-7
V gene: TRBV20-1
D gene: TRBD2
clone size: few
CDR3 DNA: TGCAGTGCTCCCGGGACTAGCGGCTCCTACGAGCAGTACTTC
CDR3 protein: CSAPGTSGSYEQYF

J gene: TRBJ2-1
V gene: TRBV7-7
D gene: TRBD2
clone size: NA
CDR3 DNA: TGTGCCAGCAGCTTACGGCTAGCGGGAGCAACAAATGAGCAGTTCTTC
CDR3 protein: CASSLRLAGATNEQFF

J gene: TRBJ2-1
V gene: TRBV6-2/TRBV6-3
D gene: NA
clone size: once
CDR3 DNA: TGTGCCAGCAGTTACGGGACTGCTTTTAGGAATGAGCAGTTCTTC
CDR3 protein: CASSYGTAFRNEQFF

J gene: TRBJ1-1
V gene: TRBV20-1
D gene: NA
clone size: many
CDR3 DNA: TGCAGTGCTAGAAGGGACGGCGGGCCTGAAGCTTTCTTT
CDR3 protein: CSARRDGGPEAFF

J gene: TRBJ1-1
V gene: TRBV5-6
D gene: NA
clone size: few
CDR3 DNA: TGTGCCAGCAGCTCCGTCGGGACCGAGGGGGCTTTCTTT
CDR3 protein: CASSSVGTEGAFF

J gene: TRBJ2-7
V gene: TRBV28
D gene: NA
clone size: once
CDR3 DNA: TGTGCCAGCAGTTACCATATTCTCTCCTACGAGCAGTACTTC
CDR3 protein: CASSYHILSYEQYF

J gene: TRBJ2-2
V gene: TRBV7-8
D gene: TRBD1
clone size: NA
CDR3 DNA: TGTGCCAGCAGCTTAGCTCGGACAGGGGGCGTGACCGGGGAGCTGTTTTTT
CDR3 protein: CASSLARTGGVTGELFF

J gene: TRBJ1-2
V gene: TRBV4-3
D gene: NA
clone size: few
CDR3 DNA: TGCGCCAGCAGCCAAGAAACGGGGTTCGGCGGCTACACCTTC
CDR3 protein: CASSQETGFGGYTF

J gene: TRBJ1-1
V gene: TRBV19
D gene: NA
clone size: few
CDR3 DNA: TGTGCCAGTAGGCAAACGGGGTATGCGAACACTGAAGCTTTCTTT
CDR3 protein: CASRQTGYANTEAFF